What follows are 7 T cell receptor beta chains derived from one specimen sequenced in a study of beta chain features in type 1 diabetes. What was sequenced were expressed TCRB transcripts, since all of the isolated RNA had been reverse transcribed. Assay used: immunoSEQ multiplex PCR; TCRdb lists only in-frame clones, some missing. The table shows about 230,000 clones, with around 15% occurring only once. No antigen has been identified for these receptors. Study results and limitations: All four CD4+ subsets from Type 1 diabetes patients carried moderately but significantly shorter TCRB CDR3s.

Sequencing was performed on naive CD4+ T cells from blood. The receptor set was obtained from a man younger than 40 with type 1 diabetes.

The chain combines TRBV29-1 with TRBJ2-7; tentative D call: TRBD2 (6 bases). The germline V gene has CDR1 SQVTM and CDR2 ANQGSEA. This CDR3 is 14 amino acids long. Trimming pared 8 bases from V and 1 base from J, leaving 18 bases between. The CDR3, as DNA: TGCAGCACGACGGCGGGGTTTCCTTCCTACGAGCAGTACTTC. The encoded protein is CSTTAGFPSYEQYF.

This clone occurred a few times. This rearrangement joins TRBV15 to TRBJ2-7; 7 bases line up with TRBD1. Germline CDR1 and CDR2: LNHNV and YYDKDF (reference sequence). Trimming at V came to 1 base and at J to 1 base, leaving 1 base not matched to a gene. The CDR3 runs to 14 residues. DNA for the CDR3: TGTGCCACCAGCAGAGGGGACAGTTCCTACGAGCAGTACTTC. Translation: CATSRGDSSYEQYF.

V and J are TRBV6-5 and TRBJ1-1, with D uncertain. CDR3 length: 13 residues. Germline V gene lookup returns CDR1 MNHEY and CDR2 SVGAGI. The V end lost 2 bases, the J end lost 0 bases, and 4 bases lay between the germline ends. The CDR3 DNA is TGTGCCAGCAGTTACGTAATGAACACTGAAGCTTTCTTT. It is translated as CASSYVMNTEAFF.

This chain joins TRBV7-3 and TRBJ2-3, with unresolved D. Germline CDR1 and CDR2: SGHTA and FQGTGA. V dropped 2 bases and J dropped 6 bases, with 18 bases sitting between them. The CDR3 spans 16 residues. CDR3 in amino acids: CASSLLSRQDRDTQYF. The CDR3 coding sequence is TGTGCCAGCAGCTTACTCAGCAGGCAAGATAGGGATACGCAGTATTTT. The whole variable domain, remainder taken from reference TRBV7-3 and TRBJ2-3, is GAGVSQTPSNKVTEKGKYVELRCDPISGHTALYWYRQSLGQGPEFLIYFQGTGAADDSGLPNDRFFAVRPEGSVSTLKIQRTERGDSAVYLCASSLLSRQDRDTQYFGPGTRLTVL.

The chain employs TRBV5-1 and TRBJ1-1; 7 bases agree with TRBD1. With 4 bases clipped from V and 11 bases from J, the junction kept 8 bases outside the gene matches. The length of the CDR3 is 12 residues. CDR1 and CDR2 (germline): SGHRS, YFSETQ. CDR3 in amino acids: CASSADRYKAFF. For the CDR3, the DNA is TGCGCCAGCAGCGCGGACAGGTACAAGGCTTTCTTT.

The chain combines TRBV30 with TRBJ2-2; D remains unclear. CDR3 size: 14 residues. V was clipped by 0 bases and J by 5 bases, with 10 bases between them. Germline V gene sequence: CDR1 GTSNPN, CDR2 SVGIG (reference sequence). The CDR3 loop is CAWSVLSATGELFF. The CDR3 coding sequence is TGTGCCTGGAGTGTACTTTCGGCGACCGGGGAGCTGTTTTTT. The full variable domain, completed using reference TRBV30 and TRBJ2-2, is SQTIHQWPATLVQPVGSPLSLECTVEGTSNPNLYWYRQAAGRGLQLLFYSVGIGQISSEVPQNLSASRPQDRQFILSSKKLLLSDSGFYLCAWSVLSATGELFFGEGSRLTVL.

This clone was observed a handful of times. The CDR3 reads CASSPLEGVGNEQFF. CDR3 DNA sequence: TGTGCCAGCAGCCCTCTAGAGGGGGTAGGCAATGAGCAGTTCTTC. The J gene is TRBJ2-1, the V gene TRBV11-1; TRBD1 is a possible D gene (6 bases). Between the trimmed V and J ends, which lost 5 bases and 6 bases, there was a span of 17 bases. This CDR3 has 15 residues. Germline CDR1 is SGHAT and CDR2 is FQDESV (reference sequence).